The next 28 T cell receptor beta chains were all read from a single sample in a study of blood T cells in healthy people across ages. It was with a sample-barcoded 5' primer and a J-beta primer mix that a second PCR of roughly 6 to 11 cycles was run. TCRdb re-derived calls from the 5' RACE reads in MiXCR, one entry per CDR3 protein. The repertoire has around 2 million distinct CDR3 sequences, approximately 40% of them found once; the top ten carry 23%. Sequenced input: blood. These receptors all stem from a human donor in good health.

As for this clonotype: Compared with germline, one end of the junction differs, possibly owing to a read error. The chain is built from TRBV4-2 and TRBJ2-5; either TRBD1 or TRBD2 may supply D (5 bases each). This CDR3 contains 14 residues. CDR1 and CDR2 from the germline V gene are LGHNA and YNFKEQ. CDR3 amino acids: CASSQAGDQETQYF. CDR3 bases: TGTGCCAGCAGCCAAGCCGGGGACCAGGAGACCCAGTACTTC.

This clonotype was counted only a few times. The chain employs TRBV6-5 and TRBJ1-6, with a weak D call TRBD1 (5 bases). CDR1 and CDR2 (germline): MNHEY, SVGAGI. Trimming shortened V by 2 bases and J by 6 bases, and 17 bases separated the two germline ends. CDR3 size: 17 residues. As DNA, the CDR3 is TGTGCCAGCAGTTACAGGTCCCCCGGGGACTCTAATTCACCCCTCCACTTT. It encodes CASSYRSPGDSNSPLHF.

The CDR3 spells CASSSSTYSYEQYF. CDR3 in DNA: TGTGCCAGCAGCTCCTCGACATATTCCTACGAGCAGTACTTC. This chain links TRBV7-2 with TRBJ2-7, with D unresolved. Germline CDR1 SGHTA, CDR2 FQGNSA. Trimming pared 4 bases from V and 1 base from J, leaving 11 bases between. The CDR3 is 14 residues long.

As for this clonotype: The junction differs from germline at one of its ends, possibly a read error. V usage is TRBV6-6 and J usage is TRBJ2-7, with TRBD1 identical over 8 bases. The CDR3 is 13 residues long. Germline-derived CDR1 and CDR2 are MNHNY and SVGAGI (reference sequence). The CDR3 DNA reads TGTGCCAGCAGGGGACAGGCCTCCGACGAGCAGTACTTC. As protein: CASRGQASDEQYF.

CDR3 DNA: TGCAGTGCTAGTGGTTCTGCGGGGGGGCCATACACCGGGGAGCTGTTTTTT. Protein sequence: CSASGSAGGPYTGELFF. The chain recombines TRBV20-1 with TRBJ2-2; 9 positions agree with TRBD2. CDR1 is DFQATT, CDR2 SNEGSKA, per germline (reference sequence). The CDR3 is 17 residues long. Unmatched junction bases numbered 11, after V lost 3 bases and J lost 3 bases.

V usage is TRBV7-3 and J usage is TRBJ2-7; a weak D match, TRBD2 (6 bases). The end of the DNA fits TRBJ2-5 better, so the J call may be wrong. CDR1 SGHTA and CDR2 FQGTGA come from the germline V gene. CDR3 length: 14 residues. CDR3 in DNA: TGTGCCAGCAACAACGGGGGTTTCGAGGAGACCCAGTACTTC. This gives the protein CASNNGGFEETQYF.

In its sample, this clonotype was seen a few times. Here the CDR3 DNA reads TGTGCCAGCAGCGGGACGGTTGAAGCGGGGAACCATGAGCAGTTCTTC. Residues: CASSGTVEAGNHEQFF. The chain links TRBV2 to TRBJ2-1; 7 nucleotides agree with TRBD2. This CDR3 is 16 amino acids long. V lost 6 bases, J lost 8 bases, and 16 bases stayed unmatched. Germline-derived CDR1 and CDR2 are SNHLY and FYNNEI.

This chain connects TRBV29-1 to TRBJ2-3; 10 bases match TRBD2. The germline gives CDR1 SQVTM, CDR2 ANQGSEA. The CDR3 totals 15 residues. The V and J ends lost 6 bases and 0 bases, in that order; junction bases with no gene match: 6. The CDR3 sequence is CSVVSGGASTDTQYF. The CDR3 region has the DNA TGCAGCGTCGTAAGCGGGGGGGCTAGCACAGATACGCAGTATTTT.

This chain uses TRBV12-3 or TRBV12-4 with TRBJ1-6; D may be TRBD1 (6 bases). The CDR3 has 15 amino acids. V lost 2 bases to trimming and J lost 5 bases, with 10 bases between them. The CDR3, as DNA: TGTGCCAGCAGTTTATGGGGACAAGATAATTCACCCCTCCACTTT. Translation: CASSLWGQDNSPLHF.

The genes are TRBV4-2 and TRBJ2-7, with D unclear. In germline, CDR1 is LGHNA, CDR2 YNFKEQ. This CDR3 is 16 amino acids long. V lost 1 base, J lost 3 bases, and 16 bases lay in between. The CDR3 reads CASSQVVEQSGYEQYF. The CDR3, as DNA: TGTGCCAGCAGCCAAGTTGTGGAACAGTCCGGCTACGAGCAGTACTTC.

This clonotype was picked up a small number of times. Sequence at one end of the junction differs from germline and may be a read error. The CDR3 sequence: CASSLARNTDTQYF. The CDR3 nucleotides are TGTGCCAGCAGTCTAGCCCGGAACACAGATACGCAGTATTTT. V is TRBV12-3 or TRBV12-4 and J is TRBJ2-3; tentatively, D is TRBD2 (5 bases). The length of the CDR3 is 14 residues.

The sample holds a few counts of this clonotype. The chain couples TRBV28 to TRBJ2-3; D assignment may be TRBD1 or TRBD2 (6 bases each). This CDR3 is 16 amino acids long. Germline V lookup: CDR1 MDHEN, CDR2 SYDVKM. Trimming took 6 bases from V and 2 from J, leaving 18 bases between them. The CDR3 bases are TGTGCCAGCAGGGCCGTCGGAGGGGGTTACACAGATACGCAGTATTTT. Amino acid sequence: CASRAVGGGYTDTQYF.

The CDR3, as DNA: TGCGCCAGCAGCTTGGCGTCTCCTGGTCATGGCTACACCTTC. Translation gives CASSLASPGHGYTF. The chain recombines TRBV5-1 with TRBJ1-2; D remains unclear. The CDR3 consists of 14 residues. With 0 bases removed from V and 6 bases from J, the gap between germline ends came to 12 bases. Germline V CDR1 and CDR2: SGHRS, YFSETQ.

The rearrangement uses TRBV4-2 and TRBJ2-2; TRBD2 might be the D (6 bases). This CDR3 region has 17 residues. Trimming removed 4 bases at V and 9 bases at J, with 24 bases between. Germline V gene data show CDR1 as LGHNA and CDR2 as YNFKEQ. The CDR3 loop reads CASSPSPRIRAGRELFF. In DNA form, the CDR3 reads TGTGCCAGCAGCCCCTCCCCCCGAATCAGGGCGGGGAGGGAGCTGTTTTTT.

Only one count was recorded for this clonotype. The chain couples TRBV7-2 to TRBJ2-1; weak D call: TRBD2 (6 bases). Trimming removed 4 bases from V and 2 bases from J, with 9 bases in between. Germline V gives CDR1 SGHTA, CDR2 FQGNSA. The CDR3 loop spans 14 amino acids. CDR3 sequence reads: CASSSGLPYNEQFF. CDR3 DNA: TGTGCCAGCAGCTCCGGACTACCCTACAATGAGCAGTTCTTC.

V gene TRBV6-2 or TRBV6-3 combines with J gene TRBJ1-5; D unclear. This CDR3 has 16 residues. With 2 bases removed from V and 0 bases from J, the gap between germline ends came to 11 bases. Germline CDR1 is MNHEY and CDR2 is SVGEGT. The DNA of the CDR3 is TGTGCCAGCAGTTACGGGTCATACGGTAGCAATCAGCCCCAGCATTTT. As protein: CASSYGSYGSNQPQHF.

This chain connects TRBV28 to TRBJ1-2; TRBD1 matches at 9 bases. Germline V lookup: CDR1 MDHEN, CDR2 SYDVKM. CDR3 size: 16 residues. V dropped 4 bases and J dropped 3; count of bases not matched to a gene: 9. CDR3 nucleotides: TGTGCCAGCAGTTCCGTTGGGGGACAGGGAGACTATGGCTACACCTTC. Translating it yields CASSSVGGQGDYGYTF.

This chain connects TRBV11-2 to TRBJ1-1, with TRBD1 as a possible D gene (6 bases). Between the trimmed V and J ends, which lost 8 bases and 4 bases, there was a span of 20 bases. The CDR3 sequence is 15 residues long. The germline gives CDR1 SGHAT, CDR2 FQNNGV. The CDR3 sequence: CASGIDRRPGTEAFF. CDR3 nucleotides: TGTGCCAGCGGGATAGACAGGCGGCCCGGCACTGAAGCTTTCTTT.

The chain employs TRBV5-1 and TRBJ2-3; possibly TRBD1 or TRBD2 for D (5 bases each). The CDR3 spans 14 residues. Germline V gene lookup returns CDR1 SGHRS and CDR2 YFSETQ. Trimming cost V 6 bases and J 6 bases, with 17 bases left between them. CDR3 bases: TGCGCCAGCATATTGGGGGACCCCGGCGATACGCAGTATTTT. Encoded protein: CASILGDPGDTQYF.

This clonotype turned up a few times. V gene TRBV11-1 combines with J gene TRBJ2-7; D ambiguous. Trimming shortened V by 1 base and J by 3 bases, and 10 bases separated the two germline ends. From germline, CDR1 is SGHAT and CDR2 FQDESV (reference sequence). This CDR3 region has 14 residues. The CDR3 here is CASSLEYNGYEQYF. DNA of the CDR3: TGTGCCAGCAGCTTAGAGTACAACGGCTACGAGCAGTACTTC.

This clonotype was detected a few times. This clone may be a read error of a much larger clone one base away. The chain couples TRBV29-1 to TRBJ2-4; possible D gene TRBD2, 6 bases. The germline CDR1 and CDR2 sequences are SQVTM and ANQGSEA. Trimming removed 6 bases at V and 0 bases at J, with 21 bases between. The CDR3 length is 17 residues. The chain's CDR3 is CSVPGRGSLLAKNIQYF. The CDR3, as DNA: TGCAGCGTGCCGGGACGGGGGTCTTTATTAGCCAAAAACATTCAGTACTTC.

V gene TRBV7-2 combines with J gene TRBJ1-2; D gene unclear. The CDR3 spans 15 residues. Germline assignment: CDR1 SGHTA and CDR2 FQGNSA. Trimming took off 5 bases at V and 1 base at J, with 14 bases between the two ends. CDR3 amino acids: CASSLDGDHNYGYTF. Written as DNA, the CDR3 is TGTGCCAGCAGCCTTGACGGCGACCATAACTATGGCTACACCTTC.

J is TRBJ2-7 and V is TRBV6-1; D remains ambiguous. Germline lookup yields CDR1 MNHNS and CDR2 SASEGT. V gave up 6 bases and J gave up 3 bases, with 15 bases separating them. The CDR3 has 14 amino acids. CDR3 bases: TGTGCCAGCAGGGAAAGGATAGCAGACTACGAGCAGTACTTC. Its protein product is CASRERIADYEQYF.

The rearrangement links TRBV7-9 to TRBJ1-1, with D tentatively TRBD1 (5 bases). The germline V gene encodes CDR1 SEHNR and CDR2 FQNEAQ (reference sequence). The CDR3 sequence is 14 residues long. The germline V and J ends were trimmed by 7 bases and 2 bases, with 14 bases remaining between them. Here the CDR3 DNA reads TGTGCCAGCACCACCTCTGGACAAAACACTGAAGCTTTCTTT. It translates to CASTTSGQNTEAFF. Using reference TRBV7-9 and TRBJ1-1 for the parts outside the CDR3, the full variable domain is DTGVSQNPRHKITKRGQNVTFRCDPISEHNRLYWYRQTLGQGPEFLTYFQNEAQLEKSRLLSDRFSAERPKGSFSTLEIQRTEQGDSAMYLCASTTSGQNTEAFFGQGTRLTVV.

V usage is TRBV25-1 and J usage is TRBJ1-6; no firm D call. The CDR3 consists of 17 residues. Per the germline V gene, CDR1 is MGHDK and CDR2 is SYGVNS. V was cut by 1 base and J by 4 bases, with 14 bases left in between. CDR3 DNA sequence: TGTGCCAGCAGTGAATCTAAAGTACAAGTATATAATTCACCCCTCCACTTT. It encodes CASSESKVQVYNSPLHF.

DNA for the CDR3: TGCAGTGCTCCCCCCGGACTTGGTCTCACAGATACGCAGTATTTT. This gives the protein CSAPPGLGLTDTQYF. The V gene is TRBV20-1, the J gene TRBJ2-3; D is perhaps TRBD2 (5 bases). Germline loops: CDR1 DFQATT, CDR2 SNEGSKA (reference sequence). The CDR3 is 15 amino acids. V lost 5 bases, J lost 2 bases, and 17 bases lay in between.

Worth noting for this clonotype: A junction end diverges from the germline sequence, so it may reflect a read error. The CDR3 region has the DNA TGCGCCAGCAGTTTGGCAGGGACAGGGGTTATCGATGAGCAGTTCTTC. Amino acids: CASSLAGTGVIDEQFF. The chain is built from TRBV5-1 and TRBJ2-1, with 10 bases aligning to TRBD1. The CDR3 spans 16 residues. Germline CDR1 reads SGHRS; CDR2 reads YFSETQ.

V gene TRBV6-2 or TRBV6-3 combines with J gene TRBJ2-7; possible D gene TRBD1, 5 bases. This CDR3 has 14 residues. Between the trimmed V and J ends, which lost 6 bases and 3 bases, there was a span of 15 bases. Germline CDR1 reads MNHEY; CDR2 reads SVGEGT. In DNA form, the CDR3 reads TGTGCCAGCAGAGGGGCCCACCTTCGCTACGAGCAGTACTTC. It yields the protein CASRGAHLRYEQYF.